Each of the 8 T cell receptor beta chains below was sequenced from the same sample in a study of a mutant IDH1 vaccine in newly diagnosed glioma. Time point meaning: week 35, safety follow-up. Vaccination used 300 ug of mutant IDH1 20-mer peptide per dose, with topical imiquimod. Sequenced by immunoSEQ multiplex PCR; TCRdb stores in-frame clones only, minus some. Among approximately 47,000 clones listed, more than 75% were seen once. Antigen specificity for these receptors is unknown. Sequences were derived from PBMCs, sampled from a glioma patient whose treatment included an IDH1 peptide vaccine. The receptors derive from a woman aged 35 to 49 with glioma.

The chain combines TRBV7-2 with TRBJ1-5, with D possibly matching TRBD1 (5 bases). With 4 bases removed from V and 12 bases from J, the gap between germline ends came to 10 bases. The germline V gene encodes CDR1 SGHTA and CDR2 FQGNSA. CDR3 length: 11 residues. The CDR3 spells CASSSGHIQHF. The CDR3 DNA is TGTGCCAGCAGCTCCGGACATATCCAGCATTTT.

The chain recombines TRBV5-4 with TRBJ1-1; 7 nucleotides line up with TRBD1. Germline CDR1 SGHNT, CDR2 YYREEE (reference sequence). There are 13 residues in the CDR3. After removal of 2 bases from V and 4 bases from J, the junction contained 2 bases not matched to a gene. The CDR3 loop reads CASSLQGTTEAFF. The CDR3 bases are TGTGCCAGCAGCTTACAGGGGACCACTGAAGCTTTCTTT.

V is TRBV7-9 and J is TRBJ2-5, with D possibly matching TRBD1 (6 bases). Between the trimmed V and J ends, which lost 6 bases and 5 bases, there was a span of 13 bases. The germline V gene has CDR1 SEHNR and CDR2 FQNEAQ (reference sequence). The CDR3 length is 13 residues. As DNA, the CDR3 is TGTGCCAGCAGACCCCAGGGGCCTGAGACCCAGTACTTC. Protein: CASRPQGPETQYF.

This chain uses TRBV19 with TRBJ2-6, with D perhaps matching TRBD1 or TRBD2 (6 bases each). Between the trimmed V and J ends, which lost 8 bases and 0 bases, there was a span of 14 bases. The CDR3 loop spans 16 amino acids. Germline loops: CDR1 LNHDA, CDR2 SQIVND (reference sequence). Here the CDR3 DNA reads TGTGCCAGTGGGGGGCTAGGGAGCTCTGGGGCCAACGTCCTGACTTTC. Translation: CASGGLGSSGANVLTF.

The chain is built from TRBV7-2 and TRBJ2-2; 11 bases agree with TRBD2. V gave up 8 bases and J gave up 3 bases; unmatched junction bases: 5. CDR3 length equals 15 residues. CDR1 is SGHTA and CDR2 is FQGNSA in the germline V gene. The CDR3 here is CASWASGGHTGELFF. CDR3 in DNA: TGTGCCAGCTGGGCTAGCGGGGGGCACACCGGGGAGCTGTTTTTT. Supplemented by reference TRBV7-2 and TRBJ2-2, the full variable domain reads GAGVSQSPSNKVTEKGKDVELRCDPISGHTALYWYRQSLGQGLEFLIYFQGNSAPDKSGLPSDRFSAERTGGSVSTLTIQRTQQEDSAVYLCASWASGGHTGELFFGEGSRLTVL.

The V call is TRBV5-1, the J call TRBJ1-1; D is perhaps TRBD1 (5 bases). The CDR3 spans 17 residues. The ends were cut back, 2 bases at V and 2 bases at J, with 19 bases in the middle. From germline, CDR1 is SGHRS and CDR2 YFSETQ. CDR3 DNA: TGCGCCAGCAGCTTCAATCCAACGGACGGGGGTAACACTGAAGCTTTCTTT. Translation gives CASSFNPTDGGNTEAFF.

This clone occurred a few times. The rearrangement joins TRBV25-1 to TRBJ1-1; tentative D call: TRBD1 (6 bases). CDR1 and CDR2 from the germline V gene are MGHDK and SYGVNS. Trimming shortened V by 6 bases and J by 4 bases, and 12 bases separated the two germline ends. The CDR3 sequence is 13 residues long. CDR3 nucleotide sequence: TGTGCCAGCAGAAAACAGGGTAGCACTGAAGCTTTCTTT. Translating gives CASRKQGSTEAFF.

This chain connects TRBV9 to TRBJ1-1; TRBD1 might be the D (5 bases). The germline V gene encodes CDR1 SGDLS and CDR2 YYNGEE. CDR3 length equals 14 residues. Between the trimmed V and J ends, which lost 4 bases and 4 bases, there was a span of 14 bases. The CDR3 spells CASSWGGGGTEAFF. CDR3 nucleotides: TGTGCCAGCAGCTGGGGGGGTGGGGGCACTGAAGCTTTCTTT.